Given below is one T cell receptor (beta chain) in context. Its antigen is undetermined. CD45RA+ naive and CD45RA-negative memory subsets were separated from CD4+ cells. This specimen belongs to a study of shared clonotypes between healthy human individuals. Study-level background: For every donor, three CD4 naive, three CD4 memory, two CD8 naive and one CD8 memory plates were used. Study results and limitations: Clonotype sharing across donors was expected to vary with sequencing depth. A handful of donors showed sharing of around 5% of naive CD4 clonotypes.

Profiled with immunoSEQ multiplex PCR; TCRdb holds only in-frame clones, not every one. The sample shows approximately 340,000 clones, roughly 70% of them seen only once. With V trimmed by 5 bases and J by 8 bases, 21 bases remained unmatched. The CDR3 covers 18 residues. Germline CDR1 SEHNR, CDR2 FQNEAQ (reference sequence). Sequencing was carried out using memory CD4+ T cells sorted from blood. The subset is: CD45RA-negative fraction. The clonotype was recovered from a man between 25 and 39 years old in good health. The V gene is TRBV7-9, the J gene TRBJ2-1, with TRBD2 matching over 7 bases. The CDR3 sequence is CASSPQRAGASRMDEQFF. The CDR3 DNA sequence: TGTGCCAGCAGCCCTCAAAGGGCGGGAGCATCTAGAATGGATGAGCAGTTCTTC.